The present T cell receptor (beta chain) was sequenced within a study of cytomegalovirus exposure and HLA in healthy donors. The table came from immunoSEQ multiplex PCR; TCRdb's copy has only in-frame clones and leaves some out. The sample has about 220,000 clones; around nine tenths are singletons. There are 19 residues in the CDR3. V was clipped by 1 base and J by 0 bases; unmatched bases: 8. Germline V gives CDR1 SEHNR, CDR2 FQNEAQ (reference sequence). This receptor was identified in a man younger than 30 in good health and CMV-seronegative. This chain connects TRBV7-9 to TRBJ2-6; 8 bases match TRBD1. Material for sequencing was PBMCs. The CDR3 here is CASSLGRIDRGSGANVLTF. The CDR3 DNA reads as TGTGCCAGCAGCTTAGGGCGGATAGACAGGGGCTCTGGGGCCAACGTCCTGACTTTC.